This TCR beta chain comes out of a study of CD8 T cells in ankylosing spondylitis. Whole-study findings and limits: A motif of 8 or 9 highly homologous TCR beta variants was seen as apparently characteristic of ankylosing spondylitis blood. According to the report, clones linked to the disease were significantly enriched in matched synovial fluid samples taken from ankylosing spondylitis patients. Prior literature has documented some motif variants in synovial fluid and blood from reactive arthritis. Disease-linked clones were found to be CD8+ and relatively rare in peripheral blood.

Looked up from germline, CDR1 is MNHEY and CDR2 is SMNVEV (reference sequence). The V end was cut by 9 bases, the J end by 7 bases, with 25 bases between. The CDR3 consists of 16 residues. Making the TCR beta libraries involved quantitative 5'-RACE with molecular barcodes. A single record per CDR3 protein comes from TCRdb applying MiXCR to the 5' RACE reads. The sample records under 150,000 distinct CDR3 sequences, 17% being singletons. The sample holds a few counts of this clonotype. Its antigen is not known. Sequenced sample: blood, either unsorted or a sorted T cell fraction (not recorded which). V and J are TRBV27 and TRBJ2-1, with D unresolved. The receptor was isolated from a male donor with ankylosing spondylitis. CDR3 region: CASTNSAPREYNEQFF. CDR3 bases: TGTGCCAGTACCAATTCGGCGCCCCGAGAGTATAATGAGCAGTTCTTC.